Following are 2 T cell receptor beta chains from one sample sequenced in a study of blood T cell repertoires in COVID-19. The protocol was immunoSEQ multiplex PCR, while the TCRdb copy is restricted to in-frame clones and leaves out a portion. The profile covers 300,000 or so clones, with 87% appearing a single time and 5.5% to 6% taken by the ten largest. Sequencing input: PBMCs or T cells enriched from blood (not recorded which). The receptors here all came from a woman aged 30 to 39 who had recovered from COVID-19.

This clone occurred a few times. This chain joins TRBV6-6 and TRBJ1-2; 11 nucleotides match TRBD1. Trimming removed 8 bases from V and 8 bases from J; junction bases left unmatched: 16. The CDR3 runs to 16 residues. CDR1 is MNHNY and CDR2 is SVGAGI in the germline V gene (reference sequence). The CDR3 loop reads CASQGQGARSPAGYTF. In DNA form, the CDR3 reads TGTGCCAGCCAAGGACAGGGGGCTCGGTCCCCCGCGGGCTACACCTTC.

The table lists this clone with a count of one. This chain connects TRBV30 to TRBJ2-7; 8 nucleotides agree with TRBD2. Germline-derived CDR1 and CDR2 are GTSNPN and SVGIG (reference sequence). The CDR3 runs 12 residues. V shed 8 bases and J 3 bases; nucleotides not matched to a gene: 6. DNA of the CDR3: TGTGCCGGCGGTGCGGGAGGCTACGAGCAGTACTTC. This codes for CAGGAGGYEQYF.